The 31 T cell receptor beta chains below come from one sample, sequenced in a study of blood T cell repertoires in COVID-19 (dated by TCRdb to 2018 to 2021). Receptor amplification or capture employed the immunoSEQ multiplex PCR assay. The source is immuneACCESS, and TCRdb retained only in-frame sequences with V and J called. Part of the clones is not carried over; for the studies checked, unresolved V genes explain less than half of this, and the remainder is unexplained. The sample table holds 200,000 to 250,000 clones, of which 84% were seen once. 4% of the sample belongs to the ten largest clones. Sequencing was done on a sample of peripheral blood. Receptor source: a man between 45 and 60 years old with acute or convalescent COVID-19.

The chain carries TRBV6-5 and TRBJ1-2; D is uncertain. This CDR3 has 15 amino acids. Germline V gives CDR1 MNHEY, CDR2 SVGAGI. Trimming stripped 0 bases from V and 3 bases from J, with 11 bases between. The CDR3 spells CASSYSKWEYYGYTF. Written as DNA, the CDR3 is TGTGCCAGCAGTTACTCGAAATGGGAGTACTATGGCTACACCTTC.

This clone was seen once. V gene TRBV5-5 combines with J gene TRBJ2-1; 7 bases agree with TRBD2. J gave up 0 bases and V 2 bases, and 17 bases lay outside the gene matches. Germline V gene lookup returns CDR1 SGHKS and CDR2 YYEKEE (reference sequence). The CDR3 has 20 residues. In DNA form, the CDR3 reads TGTGCCAGCAGCTTCGTTCTGATAGCGGGTAGTACGAGCTCCTACAATGAGCAGTTCTTC. Its protein is CASSFVLIAGSTSSYNEQFF.

The rearrangement uses TRBV4-1 and TRBJ2-7, with TRBD1 as a possible D gene (5 bases). V was clipped by 1 base and J by 1 base, with 8 bases between them. Germline CDR1 is MGHRA and CDR2 is YSYEKL. This CDR3 is 14 amino acids long. Here the CDR3 DNA reads TGCGCCAGCAGCCAAGTTAAGGGGTCCTACGAGCAGTACTTC. It specifies CASSQVKGSYEQYF.

The rearrangement joins TRBV18 to TRBJ1-5, with 10 bases lining up with TRBD1. This CDR3 has 14 amino acids. Losses at the gene ends were 4 bases for V and 5 bases for J; bases not matched to a gene: 2. Germline values: CDR1 KGHSH, CDR2 LQKENI. The CDR3 sequence: CASSRQGADQPQHF. CDR3 in DNA: TGTGCCAGCTCACGACAGGGGGCCGATCAGCCCCAGCATTTT. Variable domain in full (rest from reference TRBV18 and TRBJ1-5): NAGVMQNPRHLVRRRGQEARLRCSPMKGHSHVYWYRQLPEEGLKFMVYLQKENIIDESGMPKERFSAEFPKEGPSILRIQQVVRGDSAAYFCASSRQGADQPQHFGDGTRLSIL.

The chain is built from TRBV5-5 and TRBJ2-2; 9 bases agree with TRBD2. Germline trimming cut 5 bases from V and 6 bases from J; bases unmatched to any gene: 11. This CDR3 has 16 amino acids. Germline V gives CDR1 SGHKS, CDR2 YYEKEE (reference sequence). The CDR3 sequence is CASSDRAGGPAGELFF. For the CDR3, the DNA is TGTGCCAGCAGTGACAGGGCGGGAGGGCCGGCCGGGGAGCTGTTTTTT.

The chain carries TRBV18 and TRBJ1-2, with no clear D. The germline gives CDR1 KGHSH, CDR2 LQKENI. The germline V and J ends were trimmed by 0 bases and 4 bases, with 18 bases remaining between them. The length of the CDR3 is 17 residues. The CDR3 here is CASSPPIPSGAVYGYTF. In nucleotides, the CDR3 is TGTGCCAGCTCACCACCGATTCCGTCCGGTGCGGTCTATGGCTACACCTTC. Based on the CDR3 plus reference TRBV18 and TRBJ1-2, the full variable domain is NAGVMQNPRHLVRRRGQEARLRCSPMKGHSHVYWYRQLPEEGLKFMVYLQKENIIDESGMPKERFSAEFPKEGPSILRIQQVVRGDSAAYFCASSPPIPSGAVYGYTFGSGTRLTVV.

The chain links TRBV5-4 to TRBJ1-2, with D possibly matching TRBD1 (6 bases). V dropped 4 bases and J dropped 3 bases, with 16 bases sitting between them. The CDR3 length is 15 residues. The germline V gene encodes CDR1 SGHNT and CDR2 YYREEE (reference sequence). The CDR3 reads CASSPTGGRDYGYTF. Here the CDR3 DNA reads TGTGCCAGCAGCCCGACGGGGGGCAGGGACTATGGCTACACCTTC.

V is TRBV4-1 and J is TRBJ2-7; tentative D call: TRBD1 (5 bases). The CDR3 is 14 residues long. Trimming took 1 base from V and 0 from J, leaving 7 bases between them. Germline V gene data show CDR1 as MGHRA and CDR2 as YSYEKL. The CDR3 is CASSQGDSSYEQYF. In nucleotides, the CDR3 is TGCGCCAGCAGCCAAGGCGACAGCTCCTACGAGCAGTACTTC.

The chain is built from TRBV10-3 and TRBJ1-5; D is ambiguous. Germline lookup yields CDR1 ENHRY and CDR2 SYGVKD. The CDR3 length is 12 residues. V dropped 8 bases and J dropped 9 bases, with 14 bases sitting between them. The CDR3 DNA reads TGTGCCATCGGGCAGGATCAGTTGCCCCAGCATTTT. This translates into CAIGQDQLPQHF.

The V gene is TRBV28, the J gene TRBJ2-7, with 7 bases that match TRBD2. Germline CDR1 and CDR2: MDHEN and SYDVKM. The CDR3 runs 12 residues. The V segment lost 7 bases and the J segment 7 bases; nucleotides outside the gene matches: 7. CDR3 DNA: TGTGCCAGCATTGAGCGGGATGGTGAGCAGTACTTC. Protein sequence: CASIERDGEQYF.

The chain has TRBV11-3 and TRBJ2-7, with 8 bases identical to TRBD1. J gave up 3 bases and V 5 bases, and 6 bases lay outside the gene matches. CDR1 is SGHNT, CDR2 YENEEA, per germline. The CDR3 runs 14 residues. This CDR3 reads CASSTSGQGYEQYF. DNA of the CDR3: TGTGCCAGCAGCACCTCTGGACAGGGCTACGAGCAGTACTTC.

The table lists this clone with a few counts. J is TRBJ1-5 and V is TRBV5-1; 12 bases are shared with TRBD1. The germline gives CDR1 SGHRS, CDR2 YFSETQ. V lost 2 bases, J lost 1 base, and 4 bases stayed unmatched. This CDR3 region has 17 residues. The DNA of the CDR3 is TGCGCCAGCAGCTTAGGGACAGGGGGCCCGAGCAATCAGCCCCAGCATTTT. The encoded protein is CASSLGTGGPSNQPQHF.

The chain links TRBV7-2 to TRBJ1-2, with a weak D call TRBD1 (5 bases). The CDR3 contains 14 residues. The V end lost 5 bases, the J end lost 8 bases, and 18 bases lay between the germline ends. Per germline, CDR1 SGHTA and CDR2 FQGNSA. This chain's CDR3 is CASSETGTGYGYTF. The CDR3 bases are TGTGCCAGCAGCGAAACCGGGACTGGCTACGGCTACACCTTC.

The chain recombines TRBV30 with TRBJ1-3; a possible D gene is TRBD1 (5 bases). This CDR3 comprises 15 residues. The V end was cut by 1 base, the J end by 3 bases, with 13 bases between. Germline V gives CDR1 GTSNPN, CDR2 SVGIG (reference sequence). CDR3 sequence: CAWSGVGGFGNTIYF. The CDR3 bases are TGTGCCTGGAGTGGGGTCGGGGGGTTTGGAAACACCATATATTTT.

The chain is built from TRBV5-6 and TRBJ2-7, with TRBD2 identical over 9 bases. Germline loops: CDR1 SGHDT, CDR2 YYEEEE. The CDR3 spans 16 residues. The ends lost 6 bases at V and 0 bases at J; junction bases unmatched: 10. The CDR3 is CASTWVAGASSYEQYF. CDR3 nucleotides: TGTGCCAGCACCTGGGTAGCGGGAGCGTCCTCCTACGAGCAGTACTTC.

The rearrangement links TRBV10-3 to TRBJ2-7; D gene unclear. Germline V CDR1 and CDR2: ENHRY, SYGVKD. The CDR3 runs 14 residues. Trimming cost V 0 bases and J 6 bases, with 12 bases left between them. The chain's CDR3 is CAISESGTTGEQYF. The DNA for the CDR3 is TGTGCCATCAGTGAGTCCGGTACAACGGGCGAGCAGTACTTC.

This clone was recorded once. The genes are TRBV18 and TRBJ2-5; possible D gene TRBD2, 6 bases. The V gene lost 3 bases and the J gene lost 5 bases, with 16 bases spanning the gap. CDR3 length: 15 amino acids. Germline V CDR1 and CDR2: KGHSH, LQKENI. CDR3 in DNA: TGTGCCAGCTCACCCCCGGGATTTGGAGGGGAGACCCAGTACTTC. It yields the protein CASSPPGFGGETQYF. The whole variable domain, filled in from reference TRBV18 and TRBJ2-5, reads NAGVMQNPRHLVRRRGQEARLRCSPMKGHSHVYWYRQLPEEGLKFMVYLQKENIIDESGMPKERFSAEFPKEGPSILRIQQVVRGDSAAYFCASSPPGFGGETQYFGPGTRLLVL.

The gene calls are TRBV5-6 and TRBJ1-5; a possible D gene is TRBD1 (6 bases). Germline CDR1 is SGHDT and CDR2 is YYEEEE. The V end lost 4 bases, the J end lost 6 bases, and 17 bases lay between the germline ends. CDR3 length equals 15 residues. Here the CDR3 DNA reads TGTGCCAGCAGCGGACCGGGACACAACGCTCAGCCCCAGCATTTT. Translation: CASSGPGHNAQPQHF.

The chain recombines TRBV3-1 (or the pseudogene TRBV3-2) with TRBJ1-3; no clear D. Germline V CDR1 and CDR2: LGHDT, YNNKEL (reference sequence). Deletions cut 4 bases from V and 4 bases from J, with 14 bases between. CDR3 size: 15 residues. CDR3 nucleotides: TGTGCCAGCAGCCGCCTTTTGAACAGAGGAAACACCATATATTTT. As protein: CASSRLLNRGNTIYF.

This clone was seen only once. The chain links TRBV2 to TRBJ2-5; a possible D gene is TRBD1 (6 bases). The V and J ends lost 4 bases and 5 bases respectively, with 8 bases between them. There are 12 residues in the CDR3. CDR1 is SNHLY, CDR2 FYNNEI, per germline. CDR3 in amino acids: CASSGQGETQYF. The CDR3 bases are TGTGCCAGCAGTGGCCAGGGGGAGACCCAGTACTTC.

The genes are TRBV30 and TRBJ1-3, with 9 bases that match TRBD1. Trimming took 7 bases from V and 4 from J; bases not matched to a gene: 2. Germline V gene lookup returns CDR1 GTSNPN and CDR2 SVGIG (reference sequence). The CDR3 spans 12 residues. DNA for the CDR3: TGTGCCTCGGACAGGGGAGGAAACACCATATATTTT. This sequence encodes CASDRGGNTIYF.

This clone was observed a few times. This chain uses TRBV27 with TRBJ2-7, with D perhaps TRBD1 (5 bases). Germline CDR1 and CDR2: MNHEY and SMNVEV (reference sequence). The CDR3 contains 13 residues. V lost 6 bases and J 2 bases, leaving 11 bases between the germline ends. The CDR3 reads CASRSDRAYEQYF. The CDR3, as DNA: TGTGCCAGCAGATCAGACAGAGCCTACGAGCAGTACTTC.

The V call is TRBV9, the J call TRBJ2-3; 8 nucleotides align to TRBD1. V dropped 0 bases and J dropped 1; count of bases not matched to a gene: 4. The CDR3 covers 16 residues. Germline V gives CDR1 SGDLS, CDR2 YYNGEE. CDR3 DNA sequence: TGTGCCAGCAGCGTAGCTGCAGGGGGCCGCACAGATACGCAGTATTTT. Translation gives CASSVAAGGRTDTQYF.

The chain employs TRBV11-3 and TRBJ2-3, with 9 bases fitting TRBD2. CDR1 and CDR2 from the germline V gene are SGHNT and YENEEA. The CDR3 has 15 residues. V was clipped by 2 bases and J by 6 bases; unmatched bases: 6. The CDR3 DNA reads TGTGCCAGCAGCTTAATGGCGGGAGGGGTTGATACGCAGTATTTT. Translated: CASSLMAGGVDTQYF. Looking up the rest from reference TRBV11-3 and TRBJ2-3 gives the full variable domain: EAGVVQSPRYKIIEKKQPVAFWCNPISGHNTLYWYLQNLGQGPELLIRYENEEAVDDSQLPKDRFSAERLKGVDSTLKIQPAELGDSAVYLCASSLMAGGVDTQYFGPGTRLTVL.

There are a few counts of this clone. The CDR3 spells CASSLDRGRKQFF. The DNA for the CDR3 is TGTGCCAGCAGCTTAGATCGTGGGAGGAAGCAGTTCTTC. V and J are TRBV11-3 and TRBJ2-1; possibly TRBD2 for D (6 bases). The CDR3 contains 13 residues. V was shortened by 0 bases and J by 11 bases, with 11 bases between the two germline ends. Germline V lookup: CDR1 SGHNT, CDR2 YENEEA. The whole variable domain, remainder taken from reference TRBV11-3 and TRBJ2-1, is EAGVVQSPRYKIIEKKQPVAFWCNPISGHNTLYWYLQNLGQGPELLIRYENEEAVDDSQLPKDRFSAERLKGVDSTLKIQPAELGDSAVYLCASSLDRGRKQFFGPGTRLTVL.

V gene TRBV5-1 combines with J gene TRBJ2-1, with 8 bases identical to TRBD2. The CDR3 is made up of 15 amino acids. V shed 6 bases and J 7 bases; nucleotides not matched to a gene: 12. Germline-derived CDR1 and CDR2 are SGHRS and YFSETQ. CDR3 DNA: TGCGCCAGCACCTCGCAGCGGGAGTGGATGAATGAGCAGTTCTTC. It yields the protein CASTSQREWMNEQFF.

This clone showed up just once. The gene calls are TRBV6-5 and TRBJ2-1, with 7 bases fitting TRBD2. The trim removed 8 bases at V and 4 bases at J, leaving 8 bases unmatched. The CDR3 length is 14 residues. Germline V CDR1 and CDR2: MNHEY, SVGAGI. In nucleotides, the CDR3 is TGTGCCAGCTGGGGGAGGGTATCTTACAATGAGCAGTTCTTC. This codes for CASWGRVSYNEQFF.

The chain links TRBV27 to TRBJ2-7, with TRBD1 identical over 8 bases. Unmatched junction bases numbered 2, after V lost 3 bases and J lost 4 bases. The germline gives CDR1 MNHEY, CDR2 SMNVEV (reference sequence). The CDR3 extends over 13 amino acids. CDR3 nucleotide sequence: TGTGCCAGCAGTTTTAGGACAGGGTACGAGCAGTACTTC. It specifies CASSFRTGYEQYF.

V gene TRBV3-1 (or the pseudogene TRBV3-2) combines with J gene TRBJ1-4; no clear D gene. The CDR3 covers 15 residues. The V and J ends lost 2 bases and 3 bases respectively, with 10 bases between them. In germline, CDR1 is LGHDT, CDR2 YNNKEL (reference sequence). The CDR3 loop is CASSQTTAPNEKLFF. In DNA, the CDR3 is TGTGCCAGCAGCCAAACTACCGCACCTAATGAAAAACTGTTTTTT.

This clone has only one observation. The rearrangement links TRBV11-2 to TRBJ2-3, with TRBD2 identical over 8 bases. V shed 5 bases and J 4 bases; nucleotides not matched to a gene: 14. The germline CDR1 and CDR2 sequences are SGHAT and FQNNGV. The CDR3 sequence is 17 residues long. In DNA, the CDR3 is TGTGCCAGCAGCCCCAGGGACCCGGGACTAGAGGCAGATACGCAGTATTTT. Its protein is CASSPRDPGLEADTQYF.

Of note for this clone: Other DNA sequences in this sample translate to the same CDR3. The V and J genes are TRBV9 and TRBJ2-6, with D possibly being TRBD2 (5 bases). The CDR3 is 15 residues long. V lost 0 bases and J lost 2, with 6 bases in between. In germline, CDR1 is SGDLS, CDR2 YYNGEE. The CDR3, as DNA: TGTGCCAGCAGCGTAGCCGGGGCTGGGGCCAACGTCCTGACTTTC. Its translation is CASSVAGAGANVLTF.